This record concerns one T cell receptor (beta chain) sequence. Its cognate antigen is unknown. This specimen belongs to a study of beta chain features in type 1 diabetes. The wider study: The study examined about 100 million sorted cells across all samples.

Expressed TCRB transcripts got sequenced, as all isolated RNA was reverse transcribed. The table came from immunoSEQ multiplex PCR; TCRdb's copy has only in-frame clones and leaves some out. The repertoire has about 47,000 clones, around 40% of them found once; the top ten carry roughly 0.13%. CDR3 size: 12 residues. V was trimmed by 6 bases and J by 5 bases, leaving 8 bases between them. Germline CDR1 is KGHSH and CDR2 is LQKENI. General study findings and limits: All four CD4+ subsets of Type 1 diabetes patients contained TCRB CDR3s that were moderately but significantly shorter. Type 1 diabetes patients showed fewer insertions and more deletions at VDJ junctions.

The sequenced material came from stem cell memory CD4+ T cells from blood. This receptor was taken from a man aged 25-40 years with type 1 diabetes. V and J are TRBV18 and TRBJ2-1; D not resolved. CDR3 loop: CASSWADNEQFF. The CDR3 DNA is TGTGCCAGCTCCTGGGCTGACAATGAGCAGTTCTTC.